A single sample is the source of the 5 T cell receptor beta chains below, sequenced in a study of CD4 T cells in relation to SARS-CoV-2 and coronaviruses. The repertoire was sequenced with immunoSEQ multiplex PCR; TCRdb's copy has only in-frame clones and lacks some. The sample has approximately 39,000 clones; 60% to 85% are singletons. What these receptors recognize is not known. Sequenced: memory CD4+ T cells from PBMCs, cultured in vitro. These receptors came from an adult with COVID-19.

On this clone: One end of the junction fails to match germline, which may point to a read error. Other DNA sequences in this sample translate to the same CDR3. The V and J genes are TRBV28 and TRBJ1-1, with 7 bases lining up with TRBD1. CDR1 is MDHEN and CDR2 is SYDVKM in the germline V gene. The CDR3 consists of 15 residues. The CDR3: CASSLIWDRHKKAFF. CDR3 bases: TGTGCCAGCAGTTTAATTTGGGACAGACATAAAAAGGCTTTTTTT.

In this sample, this clone turned up once. The chain links TRBV10-1 to TRBJ2-5; perhaps TRBD2 as D (6 bases). V lost 4 bases and J 7 bases, leaving 7 bases between the germline ends. The germline gives CDR1 WNHNN, CDR2 SYGVQD (reference sequence). The CDR3 is 11 residues long. The CDR3 DNA follows: TGCGCCAGCAGTGCCGGGGGGACCCAGTACTTC. Its protein is CASSAGGTQYF.

Concerning this clone itself: The junction and the germline gene differ at one end; a read error may be behind it. The chain employs TRBV7-7 and TRBJ2-3, with a tentative D call TRBD2 (5 bases). In germline, CDR1 is SSHAT, CDR2 FNYEAQ (reference sequence). The CDR3 covers 14 residues. For the CDR3, the DNA is TGTGCTAGCAGCCCCCTAGCTAGCTCCCTCGTAAGGTATTTT. It codes for CASSPLASSLVRYF.

J is TRBJ2-1 and V is TRBV2, with 7 bases that match TRBD2. This CDR3 region has 16 residues. CDR1 and CDR2 from the germline V gene are SNHLY and FYNNEI. The J segment lost 8 bases and the V segment lost 8 bases, leaving 18 bases of the junction unmatched. CDR3: CASLRATSRVLDEQFF. CDR3 DNA: TGTGCCAGCCTAAGGGCGACTAGCCGCGTTCTCGATGAGCAGTTCTTC. Looking up the rest from reference TRBV2 and TRBJ2-1 gives the full variable domain: EPEVTQTPSHQVTQMGQEVILRCVPISNHLYFYWYRQILGQKVEFLVSFYNNEISEKSEIFDDQFSVERPDGSNFTLKIRSTKLEDSAMYFCASLRATSRVLDEQFFGPGTRLTVL.

On this clone: A junction boundary mismatches the germline segment, possibly from a read error. J is TRBJ2-3 and V is TRBV7-3, with D possibly matching TRBD1 (5 bases). This CDR3 is built from 13 residues. Germline-derived CDR1 and CDR2 are SGHTA and FQGTGA. In DNA, the CDR3 is TGTGCCAGCAGCTTAAGTTCGACAGCTACGCAGTATTTT. Protein sequence: CASSLSSTATQYF.